The clone carrying this TCR beta chain was seen at least ten times. Its antigen is not identified. Via MiXCR, TCRdb re-called the 5' RACE reads, giving one row per CDR3 protein. The table lists tens of thousands of distinct CDR3 sequences, about 7.1% of them singletons. This record comes from a study of T-cell memory formation after mild COVID-19. General study points: Pre-infection memory contained some responding clones, which suggested that cross-reactive memory had joined. Still unconfirmed is whether the second-wave clones peaking on day 37 recognized SARS-CoV-2.

The germline V and J ends were trimmed by 4 bases and 6 bases, with 14 bases remaining between them. CDR3 length equals 14 residues. Germline loops: CDR1 LGHNA, CDR2 YNFKEQ. The gene calls are TRBV4-2 and TRBJ2-3; D may be TRBD2 (6 bases). The source material was PBMCs or a T cell subset sorted from them (not recorded which). This TCR came from a man in his late teens or twenties who had mild COVID-19 (a few samples of this study predate the infection). Cell type and time point are not known. In DNA, the CDR3 is TGTGCCAGCAGCCGGGACCTAGGGAGGGATACGCAGTATTTT. It encodes CASSRDLGRDTQYF.